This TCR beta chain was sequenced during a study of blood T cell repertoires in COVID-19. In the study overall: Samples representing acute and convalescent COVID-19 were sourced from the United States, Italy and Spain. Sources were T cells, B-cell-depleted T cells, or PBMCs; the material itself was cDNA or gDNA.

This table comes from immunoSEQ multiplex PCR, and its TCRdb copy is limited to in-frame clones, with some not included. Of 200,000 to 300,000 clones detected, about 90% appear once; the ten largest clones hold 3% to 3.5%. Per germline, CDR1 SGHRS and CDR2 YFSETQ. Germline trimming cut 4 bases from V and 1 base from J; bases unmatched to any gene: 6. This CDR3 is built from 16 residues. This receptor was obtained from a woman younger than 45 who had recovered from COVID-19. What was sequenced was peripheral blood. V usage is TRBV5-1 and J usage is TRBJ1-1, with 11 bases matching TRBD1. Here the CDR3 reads CASSPRGTGGNTEAFF. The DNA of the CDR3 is TGCGCCAGCAGCCCTCGGGGGACAGGGGGGAACACTGAAGCTTTCTTT.